Listed below are T cell receptor beta chains from one sample, sequenced in a study of blood T cell repertoires in COVID-19. Clones were read by immunoSEQ multiplex PCR, and TCRdb kept only the in-frame ones, dropping some. This table holds roughly 350,000 clones, more than 75% found once. The sequenced sample consisted of peripheral blood. Receptors originate from a woman between 25 and 40 years old with COVID-19, enrolled during active disease. Each CDR3 is given with its conserved first and last residue. Fields, in order: CDR3 length, V gene, J gene, CDR3 protein.

16,TRBV7-6,TRBJ2-1,CASSLRPPGSYNEQFF
13,TRBV6-5,TRBJ2-1,CASTSDRGNEQFF
13,TRBV6-2/TRBV6-3,TRBJ1-2,CASSWGQGYGYTF
15,TRBV6-2/TRBV6-3,TRBJ2-4,CASSKMGQRKNIQYF
15,TRBV6-5,TRBJ2-5,CASSYSRTSGGTQYF
14,TRBV11-2,TRBJ2-7,CASSRGGVASEQYF
11,TRBV20-1,TRBJ2-5,CSAQTEETQYF
14,TRBV28,TRBJ1-5,CASSITGDIQPQHF
14,TRBV28,TRBJ1-5,CASEDGGLAQPQHF
15,TRBV4-1,TRBJ2-3,CASSHPTRSPDTQYF
14,TRBV5-6,TRBJ1-6,CASSPGQRSSPLHF
15,TRBV6-5,TRBJ1-2,CASSPQGQINYGYTF
15,TRBV5-1,TRBJ2-7,CASSLGDRGRDEQYF
15,TRBV30,TRBJ2-5,CAWSATGGSGETQYF